Below are 15 T cell receptor beta chains sequenced from a single sample in a study of blood T cell repertoires in COVID-19 (TCRdb year 2020). Libraries were constructed by the immunoSEQ multiplex PCR assay. TCRdb re-hosts the immuneACCESS table, in-frame sequences only. Its copies lack some clones; in the studies checked, an unresolved V gene accounts for under half of them, and the cause for the rest is not known. The sample records more than 200,000 clones, around 84% of which are singletons. The top ten clones comprise roughly 5.7% of the sample. Material for sequencing was peripheral blood. All receptors derive from a man of 80 years or more with acute or convalescent COVID-19.

The rearrangement uses TRBV28 and TRBJ2-1; 7 nucleotides match TRBD2. This CDR3 has 16 amino acids. Germline CDR1 and CDR2: MDHEN and SYDVKM. V shed 3 bases and J 0 bases; nucleotides not matched to a gene: 5. Written as DNA, the CDR3 is TGTGCCAGCAGTTTTCTGAGCGGGGCCTCCTACAATGAGCAGTTCTTC. Translated: CASSFLSGASYNEQFF.

A word on this clone: Distinct nucleotide sequences in the sample also encode this CDR3. This rearrangement joins TRBV28 to TRBJ1-2, with TRBD1 matching 8 bases. Germline V gene lookup returns CDR1 MDHEN and CDR2 SYDVKM. J lost 3 bases, V lost 6 bases, and 3 bases had no gene match. CDR3 length: 13 amino acids. The CDR3 sequence: CASSPGQDYGYTF. CDR3 coding DNA: TGTGCCAGCAGCCCGGGACAGGACTATGGCTACACCTTC.

As DNA, the CDR3 is TGTGCCAGCAGTTCTCCTTCCGGAGGGAGTTGGTACAATGAGCAGTTCTTC. It yields the protein CASSSPSGGSWYNEQFF. V and J are TRBV28 and TRBJ2-1, with D tentatively TRBD2 (6 bases). CDR1 is MDHEN, CDR2 SYDVKM, per germline. This CDR3 has 17 amino acids. V lost 4 bases and J 4 bases, leaving 20 bases between the germline ends.

The rearrangement joins TRBV7-2 to TRBJ2-2; TRBD2 matches at 7 bases. J lost 3 bases, V lost 3 bases, and 4 bases had no gene match. Germline CDR1 reads SGHTA; CDR2 reads FQGNSA. The CDR3 sequence is 15 residues long. In nucleotides, the CDR3 is TGTGCCAGCAGCTTCGCGGGAGCGCACACCGGGGAGCTGTTTTTT. This encodes CASSFAGAHTGELFF.

The rearrangement uses TRBV6-6 and TRBJ2-7; 7 bases align to TRBD1. The CDR3 is 15 residues long. V shed 5 bases and J 2 bases; nucleotides not matched to a gene: 9. CDR1 is MNHNY, CDR2 SVGAGI, per germline (reference sequence). CDR3 residues: CASSAGQVWTYEQYV. The CDR3 bases are TGTGCCAGCAGTGCCGGACAGGTGTGGACCTACGAGCAGTACGTC.

The gene calls are TRBV18 and TRBJ2-1, with D tentatively TRBD1 (5 bases). The length of the CDR3 is 16 residues. The germline V gene encodes CDR1 KGHSH and CDR2 LQKENI. V was trimmed by 3 bases and J by 0 bases, leaving 12 bases between them. The CDR3 DNA reads as TGTGCCAGCTCACCTGGGGCCCAGAGCTCCTACAATGAGCAGTTCTTC. This codes for CASSPGAQSSYNEQFF.

The CDR3 DNA follows: TGCGCCAGCAGCTTGGACCCGAGGGGCGGGAGGATCTACGAGCAGTACGTC. This sequence encodes CASSLDPRGGRIYEQYV. The chain employs TRBV5-1 and TRBJ2-7; 8 bases are shared with TRBD2. In germline, CDR1 is SGHRS, CDR2 YFSETQ. Trimming took 0 bases from V and 3 from J; bases not matched to a gene: 11. CDR3 size: 17 residues.

V and J are TRBV4-1 and TRBJ2-2; TRBD1 might be the D (5 bases). This CDR3 has 14 amino acids. Germline V gives CDR1 MGHRA, CDR2 YSYEKL. The germline V and J ends were trimmed by 5 bases and 3 bases, with 10 bases remaining between them. CDR3 sequence (DNA): TGCGCCAGCAGCTACGACAGAGACACCGGGGAGCTGTTTTTT. It translates to CASSYDRDTGELFF.

Here the CDR3 reads CASQSGGLIYPTDTQYF. The CDR3 DNA reads as TGCGCCAGCCAATCGGGCGGACTGATTTATCCCACAGATACGCAGTATTTT. The chain combines TRBV10-1 with TRBJ2-3, with a tentative D call TRBD2 (5 bases). This CDR3 comprises 17 residues. The germline V and J ends were trimmed by 8 bases and 2 bases, with 23 bases remaining between them. Germline values: CDR1 WNHNN, CDR2 SYGVQD (reference sequence).

The J gene is TRBJ1-5, the V gene TRBV7-2, with D unresolved. There are 13 residues in the CDR3. The V and J ends lost 3 bases and 4 bases respectively, with 7 bases between them. Germline assignment: CDR1 SGHTA and CDR2 FQGNSA. This chain's CDR3 is CASSLTENQPQHF. CDR3 bases: TGTGCCAGCAGCTTGACGGAGAATCAGCCCCAGCATTTT.

J is TRBJ2-5 and V is TRBV29-1; D remains unclear. V was shortened by 0 bases and J by 2 bases, with 4 bases between the two germline ends. The germline V gene encodes CDR1 SQVTM and CDR2 ANQGSEA. The CDR3 covers 12 residues. In DNA form, the CDR3 reads TGCAGCGTTGAAGAACTTCAAGAGACCCAGTACTTC. Protein: CSVEELQETQYF. Supplemented by reference TRBV29-1 and TRBJ2-5, the full variable domain reads SAVISQKPSRDICQRGTSLTIQCQVDSQVTMMFWYRQQPGQSLTLIATANQGSEATYESGFVIDKFPISRPNLTFSTLTVSNMSPEDSSIYLCSVEELQETQYFGPGTRLLVL.

This clone has a handful of counts. CDR3 nucleotide sequence: TGCGCCAGCAGTTCGGATCGGACAGCGGCGAAGGAGCTGTTTTTT. This codes for CASSSDRTAAKELFF. V gene TRBV5-1 combines with J gene TRBJ2-2, with a tentative D call TRBD1 (6 bases). The CDR3 contains 15 residues. V lost 5 bases, J lost 10 bases, and 21 bases lay in between. Germline assignment: CDR1 SGHRS and CDR2 YFSETQ.

V and J are TRBV5-8 and TRBJ1-1; no clear D. Germline V CDR1 and CDR2: SGHTS, YDEGEE. The length of the CDR3 is 15 residues. Between the trimmed V and J ends, which lost 0 bases and 6 bases, there was a span of 15 bases. The CDR3 region is CASSLVASSSAEAFF. The CDR3, as DNA: TGTGCCAGCAGCTTGGTGGCCTCCAGTTCCGCTGAAGCTTTCTTT.

The rearrangement uses TRBV29-1 and TRBJ1-2; TRBD1 matches 7 bases. This CDR3 has 14 residues. Per germline, CDR1 SQVTM and CDR2 ANQGSEA. The J segment lost 8 bases and the V segment lost 7 bases, leaving 16 bases of the junction unmatched. The CDR3 region is CSAGQAEASSGYTF. Written as DNA, the CDR3 is TGCAGCGCCGGACAGGCCGAGGCATCCTCGGGCTACACCTTC. Filled out from reference TRBV29-1 and TRBJ1-2, the complete variable domain reads SAVISQKPSRDICQRGTSLTIQCQVDSQVTMMFWYRQQPGQSLTLIATANQGSEATYESGFVIDKFPISRPNLTFSTLTVSNMSPEDSSIYLCSAGQAEASSGYTFGSGTRLTVV.

DNA of the CDR3: TGTGCCAGTAGTATCGGTTTAGGCGGTCTAACTAATGAAAAACTGTTTTTT. Translating it yields CASSIGLGGLTNEKLFF. The rearrangement uses TRBV19 and TRBJ1-4; D is unresolved. Germline V CDR1 and CDR2: LNHDA, SQIVND (reference sequence). The length of the CDR3 is 17 residues. V was clipped by 3 bases and J by 1 base, with 15 bases between them.